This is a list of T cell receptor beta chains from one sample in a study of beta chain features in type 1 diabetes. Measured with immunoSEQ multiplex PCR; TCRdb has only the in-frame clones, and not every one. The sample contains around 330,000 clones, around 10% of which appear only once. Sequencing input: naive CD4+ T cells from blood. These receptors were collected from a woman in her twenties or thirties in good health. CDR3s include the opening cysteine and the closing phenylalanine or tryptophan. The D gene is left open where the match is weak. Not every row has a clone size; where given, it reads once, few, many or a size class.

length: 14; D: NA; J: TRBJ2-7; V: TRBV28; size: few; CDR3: CASSRGAAGPTSYF; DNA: TGTGCCAGCAGCCGGGGAGCGGCAGGCCCCACTTCGTACTTC
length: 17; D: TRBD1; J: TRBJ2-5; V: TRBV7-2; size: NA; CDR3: CASSLAGAAGGSETQYF; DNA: TGTGCCAGCAGCTTAGCTGGTGCGGCAGGGGGTTCGGAGACCCAGTACTTC
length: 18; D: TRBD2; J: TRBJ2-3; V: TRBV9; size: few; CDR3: CASSADLLAGKSTDTQYF; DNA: TGTGCCAGCAGCGCTGACCTACTAGCGGGAAAAAGCACAGATACGCAGTATTTT
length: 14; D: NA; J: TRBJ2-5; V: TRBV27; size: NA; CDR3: CASSPQGNQETQYF; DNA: TGTGCCAGCAGTCCTCAGGGCAACCAAGAGACCCAGTACTTC
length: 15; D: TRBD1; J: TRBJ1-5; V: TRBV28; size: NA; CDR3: CASSFGQGVFQPQHF; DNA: TGTGCCAGCAGTTTTGGCCAGGGGGTTTTTCAGCCCCAGCATTTT
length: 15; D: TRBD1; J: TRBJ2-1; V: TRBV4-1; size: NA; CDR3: CASSKTGLSYNEQFF; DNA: TGCGCCAGCAGCAAGACAGGGCTCTCCTACAATGAGCAGTTCTTC
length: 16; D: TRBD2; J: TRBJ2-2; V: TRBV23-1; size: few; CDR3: CAIWRGGAGNTGELFF; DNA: TGCGCCATATGGCGCGGGGGAGCGGGAAACACCGGGGAGCTGTTTTTT
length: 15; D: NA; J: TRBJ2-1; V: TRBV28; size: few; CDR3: CASSPLSGSLGEQFF; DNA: TGTGCCAGCAGCCCTCTTAGCGGATCCCTAGGTGAGCAGTTCTTC
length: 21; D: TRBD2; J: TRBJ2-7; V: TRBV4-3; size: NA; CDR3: CASSQDTVHWLAGVVSPEQYF; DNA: TGCGCCAGCAGCCAAGATACTGTCCATTGGCTAGCGGGAGTTGTTTCCCCCGAGCAGTACTTC
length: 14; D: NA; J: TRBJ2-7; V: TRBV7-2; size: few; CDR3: CASSFREPTGEQYF; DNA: TGTGCCAGCAGCTTCCGGGAACCTACGGGGGAGCAGTACTTC